These T cell receptor beta chains were read from a single sample in a study of shared clonotypes between healthy human individuals. Method: immunoSEQ multiplex PCR; TCRdb's copy keeps in-frame clones and lacks some. The sample records about 2 million clones, 90% to 95% being singletons. The sequenced material came from naive CD4+ T cells sorted from blood. The receptor set was obtained from a man between 18 and 35 years old in good health. The CDR3 runs from the conserved cysteine through the conserved F or W. D genes are given only for firm matches.

CDR3nt: TGCAGCGTTGAAGGGGGAAGAGGGGGCGCCGACCCGAAGGGGCAGTATTTT; CDR3aa: CSVEGGRGGADPKGQYF; v_gene: TRBV29-1; j_gene: TRBJ2-3; d_gene: TRBD1
CDR3nt: TGTGCCAGCAGCAAAACTAGCGAACCCAATGAGCAGTTCTTC; CDR3aa: CASSKTSEPNEQFF; v_gene: TRBV9; j_gene: TRBJ2-1; d_gene: TRBD2
CDR3nt: TGTGCCAGCTCGGCGGGACAGGGAGAGACCCAGTACTTC; CDR3aa: CASSAGQGETQYF; v_gene: TRBV18; j_gene: TRBJ2-5; d_gene: TRBD1
CDR3nt: TGTGCCAGTAGTATGTTAGGGGTTAGCAATCAGCCCCAGCATTTT; CDR3aa: CASSMLGVSNQPQHF; v_gene: TRBV19; j_gene: TRBJ1-5; d_gene: -
CDR3nt: TGTGCCAGCAGGGGAGGACAGGGTCTCTACGAGCAGTACTTC; CDR3aa: CASRGGQGLYEQYF; v_gene: TRBV2; j_gene: TRBJ2-7; d_gene: TRBD1
CDR3nt: TGTGCCAGCAGTGAAGAGGGGAGCTACGAGCAGTACTTC; CDR3aa: CASSEEGSYEQYF; v_gene: TRBV2; j_gene: TRBJ2-7; d_gene: -
CDR3nt: TGCGCCAGCAGCTTGGCCGACTATAATGAAAAACTGTTTTTT; CDR3aa: CASSLADYNEKLFF; v_gene: TRBV5-1; j_gene: TRBJ1-4; d_gene: -
CDR3nt: TGTGCCAGCAGCCCCCGCGGTAGCGGGACCGCCGGGGAGCTGTTTTTT; CDR3aa: CASSPRGSGTAGELFF; v_gene: TRBV9; j_gene: TRBJ2-2; d_gene: TRBD2
CDR3nt: TGTGCCAGCAGCGTAGGGTGGATCTCCTACGAGCAGTACTTC; CDR3aa: CASSVGWISYEQYF; v_gene: TRBV9; j_gene: TRBJ2-7; d_gene: -
CDR3nt: TGCGCCAGCAAGGTTGTTGTTGACAGGGGGTTTGGCTACACCTTC; CDR3aa: CASKVVVDRGFGYTF; v_gene: TRBV5-1; j_gene: TRBJ1-2; d_gene: TRBD1
CDR3nt: TGTGCCAGCAGCTTAGCAGTTAGCACAGATACGCAGTATTTT; CDR3aa: CASSLAVSTDTQYF; v_gene: TRBV7-9; j_gene: TRBJ2-3; d_gene: -
CDR3nt: TGTGCCAGCAGTTTTTACGGACAGGGCTACGAGCAGTACTTC; CDR3aa: CASSFYGQGYEQYF; v_gene: TRBV27; j_gene: TRBJ2-7; d_gene: TRBD1
CDR3nt: TGCGCCAGCAGCCAAGCCGATTCGGGCTATGGCTACACCTTC; CDR3aa: CASSQADSGYGYTF; v_gene: TRBV4-3; j_gene: TRBJ1-2; d_gene: -
CDR3nt: TGTGCCAGCTTCCCGAGTGAAGGGCTTTCCTACGAGCAGTACTTC; CDR3aa: CASFPSEGLSYEQYF; v_gene: TRBV5-6; j_gene: TRBJ2-7; d_gene: -
CDR3nt: TGCGCCAGCAGCCAGCAGTCATGGACAGTCACCGGGGAGCTGTTTTTT; CDR3aa: CASSQQSWTVTGELFF; v_gene: TRBV4-3; j_gene: TRBJ2-2; d_gene: -
CDR3nt: TGTGCCTGGAGTAAAAGCGCCACCACAGATACGCAGTATTTT; CDR3aa: CAWSKSATTDTQYF; v_gene: TRBV30; j_gene: TRBJ2-3; d_gene: -
CDR3nt: TGTGCCATCAGTGAGTCTCCGGGGCGAGGGACTGAAGCTTTCTTT; CDR3aa: CAISESPGRGTEAFF; v_gene: TRBV10-3; j_gene: TRBJ1-1; d_gene: -